These 31 T cell receptor beta chains came from one sample sequenced in a study of shared clonotypes between healthy human individuals. The repertoire was sequenced with immunoSEQ multiplex PCR; TCRdb's copy has only in-frame clones and lacks some. The table records a few million clones, approximately 90% of them present only once. What was sequenced was naive CD4+ T cells sorted from blood. Subset denoted: CD45RA+ positively selected. Receptor source: a man between 18 and 29 years old in good health.

This clone was counted only a few times. The gene calls are TRBV6-5 and TRBJ2-7, with D hard to call. Germline V gene data show CDR1 as MNHEY and CDR2 as SVGAGI. Trimming took 2 bases from V and 4 from J, leaving 12 bases between them. The CDR3 length is 14 residues. CDR3 coding DNA: TGTGCCAGCAGTTACGGATGGTACCCTTACGAGCAGTACTTC. Amino acid sequence: CASSYGWYPYEQYF.

Turning to this clone: This sample includes further DNA sequences coding for the same CDR3. V and J are TRBV6-5 and TRBJ2-6; D call uncertain. Germline CDR1 MNHEY, CDR2 SVGAGI. The CDR3 is 13 residues long. V lost 6 bases and J lost 2, with 5 bases in between. The CDR3 coding sequence is TGTGCCAGCAGGGTCCCTGGGGCCAACGTCCTGACTTTC. Translation gives CASRVPGANVLTF.

The chain uses TRBV7-9 and TRBJ2-7; D gene ambiguous. CDR1 and CDR2 (germline): SEHNR, FQNEAQ (reference sequence). The V and J ends lost 5 bases and 4 bases respectively, with 15 bases between them. This CDR3 region has 14 residues. This chain's CDR3 is CASSRWPQGYEQYF. In DNA, the CDR3 is TGTGCCAGCAGCAGATGGCCCCAAGGTTACGAGCAGTACTTC.

The chain is built from TRBV18 and TRBJ2-7, with D perhaps matching TRBD1 (6 bases). V was pared by 1 base and J by 4 bases, with 17 bases between. The CDR3 consists of 16 residues. The germline V gene has CDR1 KGHSH and CDR2 LQKENI. This chain's CDR3 is CASSPRGGLQGYEQYF. The CDR3 nucleotides are TGTGCCAGCTCACCACGGGGCGGACTGCAGGGGTACGAGCAGTACTTC.

CDR3 nucleotides: TGCGCCAGCAGCCCCAGATCCTATATACTGAACTCCTACGAGCAGTACTTC. It encodes CASSPRSYILNSYEQYF. V gene TRBV5-1 combines with J gene TRBJ2-7; no firm D call. V gave up 4 bases and J gave up 0 bases, with 20 bases separating them. This CDR3 comprises 17 residues. Germline V CDR1 and CDR2: SGHRS, YFSETQ.

In this sample, this clone turned up a few times. For the CDR3, the DNA is TGTGCCAGCAGTGGTTGGACCGAGTATAATTCACCCCTCCACTTT. Protein sequence: CASSGWTEYNSPLHF. The chain has TRBV6-5 and TRBJ1-6; no reliable D call. The CDR3 loop spans 15 amino acids. The V gene lost 5 bases and the J gene lost 4 bases, with 12 bases spanning the gap. The germline gives CDR1 MNHEY, CDR2 SVGAGI.

This clone was seen a single time. The rearrangement links TRBV10-2 to TRBJ2-7, with 12 bases lining up with TRBD2. The germline gives CDR1 WSHSY, CDR2 SAAADI. J lost 2 bases, V lost 5 bases, and 1 base had no gene match. The CDR3 runs 14 residues. For the CDR3, the DNA is TGCGCCAGCAGTCGACTAGCGGGAGCCTACGAGCAGTACTTC. Amino acids: CASSRLAGAYEQYF.

The gene calls are TRBV27 and TRBJ1-6; TRBD1 might be the D (6 bases). V lost 6 bases, J lost 2 bases, and 11 bases lay in between. Per germline, CDR1 MNHEY and CDR2 SMNVEV (reference sequence). The CDR3 totals 15 residues. The DNA of the CDR3 is TGTGCCAGCAGAAACAGGGCCGCCTATAATTCACCCCTCCACTTT. It yields the protein CASRNRAAYNSPLHF.

A word on this clone: The same CDR3 also results from other DNA sequences found in this sample. This chain links TRBV18 with TRBJ2-5; no definite D call. CDR1 is KGHSH and CDR2 is LQKENI in the germline V gene. This CDR3 has 13 residues. V gave up 2 bases and J gave up 4 bases, with 8 bases separating them. For the CDR3, the DNA is TGTGCCAGCTCACCAGGAACCCGAGAGACCCAGTACTTC. Translating it yields CASSPGTRETQYF.

A word on this clone: Additional DNA sequences in this sample encode the identical CDR3. This chain connects TRBV6-1 to TRBJ1-2, with D unresolved. Trimming removed 4 bases at V and 5 bases at J, with 8 bases between. CDR3 size: 12 residues. The germline V gene has CDR1 MNHNS and CDR2 SASEGT. The CDR3 sequence is CASSGGSYGYTF. Written as DNA, the CDR3 is TGTGCCAGCAGTGGAGGTTCTTATGGCTACACCTTC.

V gene TRBV6-6 combines with J gene TRBJ2-6; D is unclear. The CDR3 is made up of 15 amino acids. V gave up 5 bases and J gave up 2 bases, with 10 bases separating them. Germline V CDR1 and CDR2: MNHNY, SVGAGI (reference sequence). The CDR3 sequence is CASSHPSTGANVLTF. CDR3 sequence (DNA): TGTGCCAGCAGTCATCCGAGCACTGGGGCCAACGTCCTGACTTTC.

The chain recombines TRBV4-2 with TRBJ1-4; D is ambiguous. Germline V gives CDR1 LGHNA, CDR2 YNFKEQ. V gave up 3 bases and J gave up 8 bases, with 19 bases separating them. The CDR3 totals 16 residues. The CDR3 region is CASSQDLGRGWEKLFF. CDR3 coding DNA: TGTGCCAGCAGCCAGGACCTCGGGCGGGGTTGGGAAAAACTGTTTTTT.

This rearrangement joins TRBV5-1 to TRBJ1-3; a weak D match, TRBD1 (6 bases). The germline V gene encodes CDR1 SGHRS and CDR2 YFSETQ. This CDR3 spans 17 amino acids. V gave up 1 base and J gave up 3 bases, with 17 bases separating them. The CDR3 bases are TGCGCCAGCAGCTTGCCCGACAGGACTAACAATGGAAACACCATATATTTT. This sequence encodes CASSLPDRTNNGNTIYF.

V and J are TRBV9 and TRBJ1-4, with D hard to call. Germline CDR1 SGDLS, CDR2 YYNGEE. CDR3 length equals 13 residues. V was cut by 6 bases and J by 2 bases, with 8 bases left in between. The CDR3 region is CASKGGTNEKLFF. CDR3 nucleotides: TGTGCCAGCAAGGGTGGGACTAATGAAAAACTGTTTTTT.

The rearrangement links TRBV7-2 to TRBJ2-7; 12 bases match TRBD1. The V gene's germline CDR1 is SGHTA and CDR2 FQGNSA. CDR3 size: 15 residues. With V trimmed by 4 bases and J by 7 bases, 8 bases remained unmatched. DNA for the CDR3: TGTGCCAGCAGCTGGGCCGGGACAGGGGGCTATGAGCAGTACTTC. This gives the protein CASSWAGTGGYEQYF. Using reference TRBV7-2 and TRBJ2-7 for the parts outside the CDR3, the full variable domain is GAGVSQSPSNKVTEKGKDVELRCDPISGHTALYWYRQSLGQGLEFLIYFQGNSAPDKSGLPSDRFSAERTGGSVSTLTIQRTQQEDSAVYLCASSWAGTGGYEQYFGPGTRLTVT.

Written as DNA, the CDR3 is TGTGCCTCCAGCCGGGTTATGGGAACCTACGAGCAGTACTTC. Encoded protein: CASSRVMGTYEQYF. The rearrangement joins TRBV19 to TRBJ2-7; D is undetermined. The V end was cut by 11 bases, the J end by 2 bases, with 19 bases between. The CDR3 covers 14 residues. Germline V gene sequence: CDR1 LNHDA, CDR2 SQIVND (reference sequence).

This chain connects TRBV21-1 to TRBJ2-3. TRBV21-1 is listed as a pseudogene. The CDR3 loop spans 12 amino acids. The CDR3 loop is CASSKDGALKYF. The CDR3 bases are TGTGCCAGCAGCAAAGACGGGGCCTTGAAATATTTT.

This sequence joins TRBV19 and TRBJ2-7; TRBD2 agrees at 7 bases. Germline assignment: CDR1 LNHDA and CDR2 SQIVND (reference sequence). Trimming at V came to 7 bases and at J to 2 bases, leaving 8 bases not matched to a gene. The CDR3 runs 14 residues. The CDR3 region has the DNA TGTGCCAGTAAGGGTGCGGGAGAGACCTACGAGCAGTACTTC. Translation: CASKGAGETYEQYF.

The genes are TRBV30 and TRBJ1-2; D gene ambiguous. V dropped 2 bases and J dropped 4 bases, with 14 bases sitting between them. The CDR3 runs 14 residues. Germline-derived CDR1 and CDR2 are GTSNPN and SVGIG (reference sequence). CDR3 residues: CAWSLRGGPYGYTF. The CDR3 DNA is TGTGCCTGGAGTCTTAGAGGCGGTCCCTATGGCTACACCTTC.

The chain links TRBV30 to TRBJ2-1; D is undetermined. CDR3 length: 14 amino acids. Germline CDR1 and CDR2: GTSNPN and SVGIG (reference sequence). V lost 3 bases and J lost 4, with 13 bases in between. In nucleotides, the CDR3 is TGTGCCTGGAGCCTGGCCTCCTTTTACAATGAGCAGTTCTTC. It translates to CAWSLASFYNEQFF.

The V gene is TRBV2, the J gene TRBJ2-1; 9 positions agree with TRBD2. The CDR3 totals 17 residues. Trimming at V came to 4 bases and at J to 5 bases, leaving 12 bases not matched to a gene. The germline V gene has CDR1 SNHLY and CDR2 FYNNEI. The CDR3 sequence is CASSVGVPSGTNNEQFF. For the CDR3, the DNA is TGTGCCAGCAGTGTCGGGGTCCCTAGCGGGACTAACAATGAGCAGTTCTTC.

This clone was detected once. Other DNA sequences of this sample code for an identical CDR3. This rearrangement joins TRBV18 to TRBJ2-5, with 7 bases matching TRBD1. Germline values: CDR1 KGHSH, CDR2 LQKENI. The V and J ends lost 3 bases and 2 bases, in that order; junction bases with no gene match: 3. The CDR3 spans 14 residues. The CDR3 protein is CASSPRQGQETQYF. The CDR3 region has the DNA TGTGCCAGCTCACCCCGACAGGGACAAGAGACCCAGTACTTC.

In nucleotides, the CDR3 is TGCGCCAGCAGCCAAGTTCGGGCTTCCTACGAGCAGTACTTC. Its translation: CASSQVRASYEQYF. The V and J genes are TRBV4-1 and TRBJ2-5; D not certain. Gene TRBJ2-7 matches the end of the DNA better, so the J call may be wrong. The V gene's germline CDR1 is MGHRA and CDR2 YSYEKL. The CDR3 consists of 14 residues.

V is TRBV6-4 and J is TRBJ1-5, with TRBD1 matching over 9 bases. Per germline, CDR1 MRHNA and CDR2 SNTAGT. V shed 6 bases and J 3 bases; nucleotides not matched to a gene: 15. This CDR3 has 18 amino acids. DNA of the CDR3: TGTGCCAGCAGACACTCTCGGGGATGGGACAGGGACAATCAGCCCCAGCATTTT. Translation: CASRHSRGWDRDNQPQHF.

The V gene is TRBV10-3, the J gene TRBJ1-2, with unresolved D. This CDR3 contains 14 residues. V lost 11 bases and J 4 bases, leaving 20 bases between the germline ends. The germline V gene encodes CDR1 ENHRY and CDR2 SYGVKD. CDR3 loop: CASSPEGGLYGYTF. DNA for the CDR3: TGTGCCTCCAGCCCCGAGGGAGGACTCTATGGCTACACCTTC.

The rearrangement joins TRBV25-1 to TRBJ1-3; D gene unclear. The CDR3 extends over 16 amino acids. Germline V gene lookup returns CDR1 MGHDK and CDR2 SYGVNS. V lost 4 bases and J 0 bases, leaving 13 bases between the germline ends. The CDR3 is CASSGSTPGSGNTIYF. The CDR3 nucleotides are TGTGCCAGCAGTGGATCCACCCCGGGCTCTGGAAACACCATATATTTT.

This clone was counted a single time. The CDR3 is CASSPIQNTEAFF. The CDR3 coding sequence is TGTGCCAGCTCACCTATACAGAACACTGAAGCTTTCTTT. The chain uses TRBV18 and TRBJ1-1; D is ambiguous. This CDR3 is built from 13 residues. Looked up from germline, CDR1 is KGHSH and CDR2 is LQKENI. Trimming removed 3 bases from V and 1 base from J, with 6 bases in between.

The CDR3 is CAWRGSGYGYTF. CDR3 DNA sequence: TGTGCCTGGCGGGGGTCGGGCTATGGCTACACCTTC. The chain employs TRBV30 and TRBJ1-2, with D tentatively TRBD1 (5 bases). From germline, CDR1 is GTSNPN and CDR2 SVGIG (reference sequence). Deletions cut 5 bases from V and 4 bases from J, with 11 bases between. The CDR3 has 12 residues.

In the case of this clone: The same CDR3 can be traced to other DNA sequences in this sample. The V call is TRBV7-9, the J call TRBJ1-5; 8 bases are a match to TRBD1. CDR1 SEHNR and CDR2 FQNEAQ come from the germline V gene (reference sequence). With 3 bases clipped from V and 7 bases from J, the junction kept 5 bases outside the gene matches. This CDR3 comprises 14 residues. The chain's CDR3 is CASSLDRVDQPQHF. In nucleotides, the CDR3 is TGTGCCAGCAGCTTGGACAGGGTAGACCAGCCCCAGCATTTT.

J is TRBJ2-1 and V is TRBV4-2, with TRBD2 matching over 8 bases. Looked up from germline, CDR1 is LGHNA and CDR2 is YNFKEQ. The ends lost 4 bases at V and 7 bases at J; junction bases unmatched: 15. The length of the CDR3 is 17 residues. Here the CDR3 DNA reads TGTGCCAGCAGCCGCCTCTCACCGGGACTAGACCATAATGAGCAGTTCTTC. This codes for CASSRLSPGLDHNEQFF.

This sequence joins TRBV6-1 and TRBJ2-1; possible D gene TRBD2, 7 bases. V was trimmed by 6 bases and J by 5 bases, leaving 17 bases between them. Germline CDR1 is MNHNS and CDR2 is SASEGT. CDR3 size: 15 residues. The CDR3, as DNA: TGTGCCAGCAGGAACAGGGTGGCGGGGGACAATGAGCAGTTCTTC. Encoded protein: CASRNRVAGDNEQFF.